These T cell receptor beta chains were read from a single sample in a study of T cell responses to AZD1222 COVID-19 vaccine. Data came from immunoSEQ multiplex PCR; TCRdb stores just in-frame clones and leaves some out. The sample includes tens of thousands of clones, approximately 80% of them seen just once. Material: peripheral blood, obtained on day 0 of AZD1222 vaccination. Source of these receptors: an adult in good health. Each CDR3 is given with its conserved first and last residue. The order of the fields is clone size, D gene, V gene, J gene, CDR3 protein, CDR3 DNA. The D gene is left open where the match is weak. Rows may omit the clone size; those that give it use once, few, many or a size class.

>-|TRBD1|TRBV9|TRBJ1-2
CASSGYSDRVGGYTF
TGTGCCAGCAGCGGATACTCGGACAGGGTGGGAGGCTACACCTTC
>few|-|TRBV5-1|TRBJ1-4
CASSRSGVGEKLFF
TGCGCCAGCAGCAGGTCAGGGGTCGGTGAAAAACTGTTTTTT
>-|-|TRBV7-9|TRBJ1-4
CASSLVGVATNEKLFF
TGTGCCAGCAGCTTAGTCGGGGTGGCGACTAATGAAAAACTGTTTTTT
>-|TRBD1|TRBV19|TRBJ2-6
CASSRQGPHSGANVLTF
TGTGCCAGTAGTAGACAGGGACCGCACTCTGGGGCCAACGTCCTGACTTTC
>-|-|TRBV18|TRBJ2-2
CASSPQDPRLTGELFF
TGTGCCAGCTCACCTCAGGACCCCAGACTCACCGGGGAGCTGTTTTTT
>-|TRBD1|TRBV6-5|TRBJ2-5
CASSYQGAGGETQYF
TGTGCCAGCAGTTACCAGGGGGCAGGCGGTGAGACCCAGTACTTC
>few|TRBD1|TRBV19|TRBJ1-1
CASIQGQGRSWTEAFF
TGTGCCAGTATCCAAGGACAGGGAAGGTCTTGGACTGAAGCTTTCTTT
>-|TRBD2|TRBV5-6|TRBJ2-2
CASSRGTSGGINTGELFF
TGTGCCAGCAGCCGCGGGACTAGCGGGGGGATTAACACCGGGGAGCTGTTTTTT
>-|-|TRBV9|TRBJ2-7
CASSRRWGQDEQYF
TGTGCCAGCAGCCGGCGGTGGGGCCAGGACGAGCAGTACTTC
>-|TRBD1|TRBV19|TRBJ2-2
CASSTFRDRANTGELFF
TGTGCCAGTAGTACCTTCCGGGACAGGGCGAACACCGGGGAGCTGTTTTTT
>few|-|TRBV5-1|TRBJ2-7
CASSWGGQLSEQYF
TGCGCCAGCAGCTGGGGGGGACAGCTTTCGGAGCAGTACTTC
>-|-|TRBV4-2|TRBJ2-7
CASSQGGAGDEQYF
TGTGCCAGCAGCCAAGGGGGGGCAGGGGACGAGCAGTACTTC
>-|-|TRBV29-1|TRBJ1-2
CSVALGQTNYGYTF
TGCAGCGTTGCCCTCGGACAGACTAACTATGGCTACACCTTC
>once|TRBD1|TRBV2|TRBJ1-3
CASSEGRTGAISGNTIYF
TGTGCCAGCAGTGAAGGACGGACAGGGGCGATCTCTGGAAACACCATATATTTT
>few|TRBD2|TRBV7-9|TRBJ2-7
CASSSSPGTISNYEQYF
TGTGCCAGCAGCTCCTCCCCCGGGACTATATCAAACTACGAGCAGTACTTC
>-|TRBD1|TRBV9|TRBJ2-5
CASSNTGGSETQYF
TGTGCCAGCAGCAACACAGGGGGCTCAGAGACCCAGTACTTC
>few|-|TRBV19|TRBJ1-2
CASSPSHKGLYGYTF
TGTGCCAGTAGTCCGAGTCACAAGGGACTCTATGGCTACACCTTC
>few|TRBD2|TRBV5-1|TRBJ2-3
CASSRTPRGARRGTDTQYF
TGCGCCAGCAGCAGGACCCCGCGGGGGGCGCGGCGGGGCACAGATACGCAGTATTTT
>-|-|TRBV7-8|TRBJ1-2
CASISGTGSGGYTF
TGTGCCAGCATCTCGGGGACGGGATCGGGTGGCTACACCTTC
>-|-|TRBV13|TRBJ1-5
CASSSDNQPQHF
TGTGCCAGCAGCTCCGACAATCAGCCCCAGCATTTT
>few|-|TRBV28|TRBJ1-2
CASSLTAYGYTF
TGTGCCAGCAGTTTGACGGCTTATGGCTACACCTTC
>-|-|TRBV18|TRBJ1-1
CASSSFGEDTEAFF
TGTGCCAGCTCATCCTTCGGGGAGGACACTGAAGCTTTCTTT
>-|-|TRBV15|TRBJ1-4
CATSTRLREKLFF
TGTGCCACCAGCACCCGACTGAGGGAAAAACTGTTTTTT
>-|-|TRBV30|TRBJ1-2
CACPSLFADGYTF
TGTGCCTGTCCGTCGCTTTTCGCGGATGGCTACACCTTC
>few|-|TRBV7-9|TRBJ1-4
CASSYPQGSSEKLFF
TGTGCCAGCAGCTACCCACAGGGTTCGAGTGAAAAACTGTTTTTT
>-|-|TRBV2|TRBJ2-3
CASSLEGTPTDTQYF
TGTGCCAGCAGTCTGGAAGGGACCCCCACAGATACGCAGTATTTT
>-|-|TRBV12-3/TRBV12-4|TRBJ1-2
CASSLRGGYGYTF
TGTGCCAGCAGTTTACGAGGGGGCTATGGCTACACCTTC
>-|TRBD2|TRBV10-3|TRBJ2-5
CATLPTSGGRETQYF
TGTGCCACTCTACCGACTAGCGGAGGAAGAGAGACCCAGTACTTC
>few|-|TRBV5-1|TRBJ1-2
CASSLSDSKPHYGYTF
TGCGCCAGCAGCTTGTCAGACTCCAAACCCCACTATGGCTACACCTTC
>-|-|TRBV7-9|TRBJ2-1
CASSEVIWASYNEQFF
TGTGCCAGCAGCGAAGTAATTTGGGCCTCCTACAATGAGCAGTTCTTC
>-|TRBD2|TRBV5-4|TRBJ2-7
CASSFRTGGLYEQYF
TGTGCCAGCAGCTTCCGTACGGGGGGGCTCTACGAGCAGTACTTC
>-|TRBD1|TRBV9|TRBJ1-6
CASSVRDRDNSPLHF
TGTGCCAGCAGCGTCCGGGACAGGGATAATTCACCCCTCCACTTT
>-|-|TRBV12-3/TRBV12-4|TRBJ1-6
CASSHETGPLHF
TGTGCCAGCAGCCACGAGACAGGACCCCTCCACTTT
>-|-|TRBV7-2|TRBJ2-7
CASSSGGAINYEQYF
TGTGCCAGCAGCTCAGGGGGGGCTATAAACTACGAGCAGTACTTC
>-|-|TRBV11-2|TRBJ1-4
CASSLEVFEKLFF
TGTGCCAGCAGCTTAGAGGTATTTGAAAAACTGTTTTTT
>-|TRBD1|TRBV29-1|TRBJ1-1
CSVSAGTANTEAFF
TGCAGCGTTAGCGCTGGGACAGCAAACACTGAAGCTTTCTTT
>-|-|TRBV7-2|TRBJ2-7
CASSLDSGRIGSYEQYF
TGTGCCAGCAGCTTAGATTCAGGTCGCATCGGCTCCTACGAGCAGTACTTC
>-|TRBD2|TRBV10-3|TRBJ2-7
CAIREAGGTPSEQYF
TGTGCCATCAGGGAAGCGGGGGGCACTCCCTCCGAGCAGTACTTC
>-|-|TRBV5-5|TRBJ2-7
CASSLRQLRYEQYF
TGTGCCAGCAGCTTGAGGCAGTTGAGATACGAGCAGTACTTC
>once|-|TRBV20-1|TRBJ1-3
CSASLGRSSGNTIYF
TGCAGTGCTAGTCTAGGGAGGAGCTCTGGAAACACCATATATTTT
>-|-|TRBV19|TRBJ2-2
CASSRRGITNTGELFF
TGTGCCAGTAGTAGACGGGGAATAACGAACACCGGGGAGCTGTTTTTT
>once|TRBD1|TRBV6-1|TRBJ1-5
CASSEPWTGADQPQHF
TGTGCCAGCAGTGAACCTTGGACAGGGGCCGATCAGCCCCAGCATTTT
>-|-|TRBV4-1|TRBJ1-3
CASSQGPLTSSGNTIYF
TGCGCCAGCAGCCAAGGCCCCCTAACCAGCTCTGGAAACACCATATATTTT
>-|-|TRBV24-1|TRBJ2-7
CATRKIYEQYF
TGTGCCACCAGAAAAATCTACGAGCAGTACTTC
>-|-|TRBV12-3/TRBV12-4|TRBJ1-1
CASSLKNTEAFF
TGTGCCAGCAGTCTTAAGAACACTGAAGCTTTCTTT
>-|-|TRBV6-2/TRBV6-3|TRBJ2-1
CASSKRGEQFF
TGTGCCAGCAGTAAGCGAGGTGAGCAGTTCTTC
>few|-|TRBV6-5|TRBJ1-1
CASSYFVRGNTEAFF
TGTGCCAGCAGTTATTTTGTGAGGGGGAACACTGAAGCTTTCTTT
>-|TRBD1|TRBV19|TRBJ1-2
CASSTGALYGYTF
TGTGCCAGTTCGACAGGGGCGCTCTATGGCTACACCTTC
>-|-|TRBV6-5|TRBJ1-1
CASSRRDTLNTEAFF
TGTGCCAGCAGCAGAAGGGACACTTTAAACACTGAAGCTTTCTTT
>-|-|TRBV3-1/TRBV3-2|TRBJ1-4
CASSQEGLSEKLFF
TGTGCCAGCAGCCAAGAGGGACTAAGTGAAAAACTGTTTTTT
>-|-|TRBV20-1|TRBJ1-5
CSARAPGGQHF
TGCAGTGCTAGAGCCCCGGGTGGCCAGCATTTT
>-|TRBD2|TRBV10-3|TRBJ2-1
CAIQSGGENSEQFF
TGTGCCATCCAGAGCGGGGGGGAAAACAGCGAGCAGTTCTTC
>-|-|TRBV28|TRBJ2-7
CASTPGTSYEQYF
TGTGCCAGCACCCCGGGGACCTCCTACGAGCAGTACTTC
>-|-|TRBV6-5|TRBJ2-3
CASSYSSGGTDTQYF
TGTGCCAGCAGTTACTCTTCTGGGGGCACAGATACGCAGTATTTT
>-|TRBD1|TRBV7-9|TRBJ2-7
CASSSDPGQGFAYEQYF
TGTGCCAGCAGCTCCGATCCGGGACAGGGGTTTGCCTACGAGCAGTACTTC
>-|-|TRBV5-4|TRBJ2-3
CASSLAAVTSTDTQYF
TGTGCCAGCAGCTTGGCCGCGGTAACTAGCACAGATACGCAGTATTTT